Presented here are 28 T cell receptor beta chains from one specimen sequenced in a study of CD8 T cells in ankylosing spondylitis. Findings and limits, study-wide: Blood of patients with ankylosing spondylitis appeared to be characterized by a TCR beta motif of about 8 highly homologous variants.

For these receptors, no antigen is known. One entry per CDR3 protein, called by TCRdb with MiXCR from the 5' RACE reads. The repertoire holds roughly 300,000 distinct CDR3 sequences, with 8% as singletons. Sequencing was performed on blood, either unsorted or a sorted T cell fraction (not recorded which). Every receptor here comes from a male donor with ankylosing spondylitis.

This clonotype was observed many times. The rearrangement joins TRBV20-1 to TRBJ1-1; D remains unclear. Looked up from germline, CDR1 is DFQATT and CDR2 is SNEGSKA (reference sequence). This CDR3 has 15 amino acids. Trimming took off 3 bases at V and 0 bases at J, with 14 bases between the two ends. Here the CDR3 DNA reads TGCAGTGCTAGTCGAGGGTATGATATGAACACTGAAGCTTTCTTT. It codes for CSASRGYDMNTEAFF.

The rearrangement links TRBV5-1 to TRBJ2-5; 14 bases are a match to TRBD2. Looked up from germline, CDR1 is SGHRS and CDR2 is YFSETQ. V gave up 7 bases and J gave up 2 bases; unmatched junction bases: 10. The CDR3 extends over 17 amino acids. The CDR3 spells CASATSGRALGQETQYF. The CDR3 region has the DNA TGCGCCAGCGCGACTAGCGGGAGGGCCTTAGGGCAAGAGACCCAGTACTTC.

This clonotype has a handful of counts. This chain links TRBV4-1 with TRBJ2-1; tentatively, D is TRBD1 (5 bases). The CDR3 sequence is 16 residues long. V was shortened by 2 bases and J by 0 bases, with 11 bases between the two germline ends. The germline V gene encodes CDR1 MGHRA and CDR2 YSYEKL. Here the CDR3 DNA reads TGCGCCAGCAGCCAACCGAGGACACCCTCCTACAATGAGCAGTTCTTC. It encodes CASSQPRTPSYNEQFF.

The V and J genes are TRBV29-1 and TRBJ2-2, with 7 bases lining up with TRBD1. From germline, CDR1 is SQVTM and CDR2 ANQGSEA. The CDR3 runs 16 residues. The J segment lost 3 bases and the V segment lost 4 bases, leaving 11 bases of the junction unmatched. CDR3 amino acids: CSVVGPGTVDTGELFF. In DNA form, the CDR3 reads TGCAGCGTTGTGGGACCCGGGACAGTGGACACCGGGGAGCTGTTTTTT.

This clonotype was detected only a few times. The V gene is TRBV2, the J gene TRBJ2-1, with a possible D match to TRBD2 (6 bases). The CDR3 runs 16 residues. CDR1 is SNHLY and CDR2 is FYNNEI in the germline V gene. V was clipped by 4 bases and J by 6 bases, with 19 bases between them. The CDR3 DNA follows: TGTGCCAGCAGTGTATTTATCACTAGCTCGGGCAATGAGCAGTTCTTC. Its protein product is CASSVFITSSGNEQFF.

V gene TRBV19 combines with J gene TRBJ2-1; D remains unclear. The CDR3 totals 14 residues. CDR1 and CDR2 from the germline V gene are LNHDA and SQIVND (reference sequence). V gave up 2 bases and J gave up 4 bases, with 9 bases separating them. CDR3: CASSIRPAYNEQFF. CDR3 nucleotides: TGTGCCAGTAGTATAAGACCAGCATACAATGAGCAGTTCTTC.

In this sample, this clonotype turned up many times. CDR3 sequence (DNA): TGTGCCAGCAGCCTCCCTGGGAGGGTTGACAATGAGCAGTTCTTC. This translates into CASSLPGRVDNEQFF. The chain carries TRBV7-9 and TRBJ2-1; 7 bases line up with TRBD2. Germline V gene sequence: CDR1 SEHNR, CDR2 FQNEAQ (reference sequence). The J segment lost 5 bases and the V segment lost 5 bases, leaving 9 bases of the junction unmatched. The CDR3 length is 15 residues. Drawing the rest from reference TRBV7-9 and TRBJ2-1, the complete variable domain is DTGVSQNPRHKITKRGQNVTFRCDPISEHNRLYWYRQTLGQGPEFLTYFQNEAQLEKSRLLSDRFSAERPKGSFSTLEIQRTEQGDSAMYLCASSLPGRVDNEQFFGPGTRLTVL.

The chain couples TRBV20-1 to TRBJ2-7, with 9 nucleotides matching TRBD1. The CDR3 loop spans 15 amino acids. J gave up 0 bases and V 6 bases, and 9 bases lay outside the gene matches. Germline CDR1 is DFQATT and CDR2 is SNEGSKA (reference sequence). DNA of the CDR3: TGCAGTGCGGGACCGGGACAGGGCGTCTCCTACGAGCAGTACTTC. Translation: CSAGPGQGVSYEQYF.

This clonotype was counted a few times. The chain is built from TRBV4-1 and TRBJ1-5; no reliable D call. Germline values: CDR1 MGHRA, CDR2 YSYEKL. V was shortened by 0 bases and J by 7 bases, with 13 bases between the two germline ends. This CDR3 has 15 residues. CDR3 protein: CASSQDFMGMQPQHF. For the CDR3, the DNA is TGCGCCAGCAGCCAAGATTTCATGGGAATGCAGCCCCAGCATTTT.

This clonotype was seen more than once but under ten times. This rearrangement joins TRBV6-1 to TRBJ1-5; 7 bases match TRBD1. Germline V gene lookup returns CDR1 MNHNS and CDR2 SASEGT. The CDR3 sequence is 15 residues long. Germline trimming cut 6 bases from V and 0 bases from J; bases unmatched to any gene: 5. The DNA for the CDR3 is TGTGCCAGCAGCCCCGGGACAGATAGCAATCAGCCCCAGCATTTT. It yields the protein CASSPGTDSNQPQHF.

The rearrangement uses TRBV20-1 and TRBJ2-3; possible D gene TRBD1, 6 bases. The CDR3 covers 15 residues. Germline V gives CDR1 DFQATT, CDR2 SNEGSKA (reference sequence). The V end lost 3 bases, the J end lost 1 base, and 14 bases lay between the germline ends. CDR3 region: CSASIRDTGTDTQYF. The DNA of the CDR3 is TGCAGTGCTAGCATCCGGGACACAGGCACAGATACGCAGTATTTT.

This clonotype was detected only a few times. The J gene is TRBJ2-1, the V gene TRBV27, with 9 bases lining up with TRBD2. This CDR3 comprises 17 residues. The V gene end was trimmed by 4 bases and the J gene end by 2 bases; junction bases not matched to a gene: 9. Germline-derived CDR1 and CDR2 are MNHEY and SMNVEV (reference sequence). This CDR3 reads CASSSRLAASTYNEQFF. CDR3 coding DNA: TGTGCCAGCAGTTCGAGACTAGCGGCCTCTACCTACAATGAGCAGTTCTTC.

The CDR3 loop reads CASSPMNRDTEAFF. Written as DNA, the CDR3 is TGTGCCAGCAGCCCCATGAACAGGGACACTGAAGCTTTCTTT. This chain uses TRBV7-9 with TRBJ1-1, with a weak D call TRBD1 (6 bases). Deletions cut 5 bases from V and 3 bases from J, with 13 bases between. This CDR3 is 14 amino acids long. Looked up from germline, CDR1 is SEHNR and CDR2 is FQNEAQ (reference sequence).

This clonotype has a count of ten or more. The J gene is TRBJ2-1, the V gene TRBV5-1; possibly TRBD2 for D (7 bases). V lost 5 bases and J lost 7, with 19 bases in between. Germline V lookup: CDR1 SGHRS, CDR2 YFSETQ. CDR3 length: 15 amino acids. For the CDR3, the DNA is TGCGCCAGCAGTCCTCAAGGGGGGGAGTCTAATGAGCAGTTCTTC. Translating gives CASSPQGGESNEQFF. Variable domain in full (rest from reference TRBV5-1 and TRBJ2-1): KAGVTQTPRYLIKTRGQQVTLSCSPISGHRSVSWYQQTPGQGLQFLFEYFSETQRNKGNFPGRFSGRQFSNSRSEMNVSTLELGDSALYLCASSPQGGESNEQFFGPGTRLTVL.

In this sample, this clonotype turned up a few times. This chain uses TRBV5-1 with TRBJ1-6; 8 bases match TRBD1. Trimming cost V 3 bases and J 9 bases; bases outside gene matches: 5. CDR1 is SGHRS, CDR2 YFSETQ, per germline. There are 14 residues in the CDR3. CDR3 sequence (DNA): TGCGCCAGCAGCTCGGGACAGGATTTTTCACCCCTCCACTTT. It encodes CASSSGQDFSPLHF. The variable domain in full, with the rest retrieved from reference TRBV5-1 and TRBJ1-6, is KAGVTQTPRYLIKTRGQQVTLSCSPISGHRSVSWYQQTPGQGLQFLFEYFSETQRNKGNFPGRFSGRQFSNSRSEMNVSTLELGDSALYLCASSSGQDFSPLHFGNGTRLTVT.

This clonotype was picked up a small number of times. This chain's CDR3 is CASSRAGGRTRGKETQYF. CDR3 DNA: TGTGCCAGCAGCCGGGCGGGGGGACGGACACGAGGCAAAGAGACCCAGTACTTC. The V call is TRBV11-2, the J call TRBJ2-5; TRBD2 agrees at 8 bases. Germline V lookup: CDR1 SGHAT, CDR2 FQNNGV. Unmatched junction bases numbered 17, after V lost 5 bases and J lost 3 bases. This CDR3 is 18 amino acids long.

This clonotype was detected ten times or more. The rearrangement joins TRBV5-1 to TRBJ1-1; TRBD1 agrees at 8 bases. Trimming took 4 bases from V and 4 from J; bases not matched to a gene: 3. CDR1 is SGHRS, CDR2 YFSETQ, per germline. The CDR3 length is 13 residues. The CDR3 loop reads CASSTDRGTEAFF. In nucleotides, the CDR3 is TGCGCCAGCAGCACAGACAGGGGCACTGAAGCTTTCTTT.

This clonotype was observed many times. This chain uses TRBV4-1 with TRBJ2-5, with TRBD2 identical over 10 bases. This CDR3 spans 16 amino acids. Germline CDR1 is MGHRA and CDR2 is YSYEKL. Trimming at V came to 1 base and at J to 7 bases, leaving 9 bases not matched to a gene. The DNA for the CDR3 is TGCGCCAGCAGCCAAGCGCAGGCTAGCGGGAGTGGGACCCAGTACTTC. Translation: CASSQAQASGSGTQYF.

This clonotype appeared a few times. CDR3 residues: CASSLSMGAGEKLFF. CDR3 sequence (DNA): TGTGCCAGCAGCCTATCGATGGGGGCGGGGGAAAAACTGTTTTTT. This rearrangement joins TRBV7-2 to TRBJ1-4; D may be TRBD1 (6 bases). The CDR3 totals 15 residues. Deletions cut 5 bases from V and 8 bases from J, with 18 bases between. Per the germline V gene, CDR1 is SGHTA and CDR2 is FQGNSA.

The chain combines TRBV7-2 with TRBJ2-5; TRBD2 agrees at 9 bases. This CDR3 is built from 15 residues. Germline CDR1 SGHTA, CDR2 FQGNSA. The V gene end was trimmed by 1 base and the J gene end by 5 bases; junction bases not matched to a gene: 5. The CDR3 is CASSLELAGGETQYF. CDR3 DNA: TGTGCCAGCAGCTTAGAACTAGCGGGCGGTGAGACCCAGTACTTC. Complete variable domain (other parts from reference TRBV7-2 and TRBJ2-5): GAGVSQSPSNKVTEKGKDVELRCDPISGHTALYWYRQSLGQGLEFLIYFQGNSAPDKSGLPSDRFSAERTGGSVSTLTIQRTQQEDSAVYLCASSLELAGGETQYFGPGTRLLVL.

This clonotype was recorded a few times. The chain uses TRBV5-1 and TRBJ1-1; TRBD1 agrees at 8 bases. Trimming at V came to 3 bases and at J to 1 base, leaving 5 bases not matched to a gene. CDR1 is SGHRS and CDR2 is YFSETQ in the germline V gene. This CDR3 is built from 15 residues. The chain's CDR3 is CASSSWTGPNTEAFF. CDR3 sequence (DNA): TGCGCCAGCAGCTCCTGGACAGGGCCGAACACTGAAGCTTTCTTT.

The V gene is TRBV27, the J gene TRBJ2-7; D gene unclear. V was clipped by 3 bases and J by 6 bases, with 6 bases between them. The CDR3 is 11 residues long. Germline values: CDR1 MNHEY, CDR2 SMNVEV (reference sequence). CDR3 in amino acids: CASSFRSEQYF. For the CDR3, the DNA is TGTGCCAGCAGTTTTAGGAGCGAGCAGTACTTC.

This clonotype showed up just a few times. This chain uses TRBV7-8 with TRBJ2-5, with 8 bases identical to TRBD2. Germline loops: CDR1 SGHVS, CDR2 FQNEAQ. The V and J ends lost 5 bases and 2 bases, in that order; junction bases with no gene match: 4. The CDR3 loop spans 14 amino acids. The CDR3 spells CASSPGTRQETQYF. In DNA form, the CDR3 reads TGTGCCAGCAGCCCTGGGACTAGGCAAGAGACCCAGTACTTC.

This clonotype was detected a few times. The chain is built from TRBV5-1 and TRBJ1-4, with a possible D match to TRBD1 (6 bases). The CDR3 loop spans 19 amino acids. Germline V CDR1 and CDR2: SGHRS, YFSETQ. The V gene lost 0 bases and the J gene lost 4 bases, with 22 bases spanning the gap. The chain's CDR3 is CASSLGPGHSETFNEKLFF. The CDR3 DNA follows: TGCGCCAGCAGCTTGGGGCCGGGACACTCAGAGACTTTTAATGAAAAACTGTTTTTT.

V gene TRBV12-3 or TRBV12-4 combines with J gene TRBJ2-1; D is tentatively TRBD1 or TRBD2 (5 bases each). This CDR3 spans 13 amino acids. Trimming took off 4 bases at V and 6 bases at J, with 10 bases between the two ends. The CDR3 coding sequence is TGTGCCAGCAGTTGGGGACGGCCCAATGAGCAGTTCTTC. Translating gives CASSWGRPNEQFF.

The chain is built from TRBV7-9 and TRBJ2-7; D perhaps matches TRBD1 (6 bases). The V end was cut by 5 bases, the J end by 2 bases, with 13 bases between. CDR1 is SEHNR, CDR2 FQNEAQ, per germline (reference sequence). The CDR3 has 14 residues. The DNA for the CDR3 is TGTGCCAGCAGCCCACAGGGCTCTCCCTACGAGCAGTACTTC. Its translation is CASSPQGSPYEQYF.

Many counts were recorded for this clonotype. The chain recombines TRBV4-1 with TRBJ2-7; 7 positions match TRBD1. V shed 6 bases, J shed 0 bases, and the junction held 5 bases outside the gene matches. Germline V gene lookup returns CDR1 MGHRA and CDR2 YSYEKL. This CDR3 is 14 amino acids long. The CDR3 sequence: CASRLTGHSYEQYF. In DNA, the CDR3 is TGCGCCAGCAGACTGACAGGGCACTCCTACGAGCAGTACTTC.

DNA of the CDR3: TGTGCCAGCAGTTCCCCCCGGACAGGGGGTACAGATACGCAGTATTTT. It translates to CASSSPRTGGTDTQYF. J is TRBJ2-3 and V is TRBV28, with 10 bases aligning to TRBD1. V shed 4 bases and J 3 bases; nucleotides not matched to a gene: 7. The length of the CDR3 is 16 residues. Germline V gene lookup returns CDR1 MDHEN and CDR2 SYDVKM.